These 20 T cell receptor beta chains were sequenced from one sample in a study of cytomegalovirus exposure and HLA in healthy donors. PCR used 60 Vbeta primers and 13 Jbeta primers. Sequenced by immunoSEQ multiplex PCR; TCRdb stores in-frame clones only, minus some. The sample has about 130,000 clones; less than 90% are singletons. The sample taken for sequencing was PBMCs. The receptors shown here come from a man between 18 and 35 years old in good health and CMV-seropositive.

Written as DNA, the CDR3 is TGTGCCAGCAGCGTAGCCCCCACCGCAGCGGGCGAGGAGCAGTACTTC. It specifies CASSVAPTAAGEEQYF. This sequence joins TRBV9 and TRBJ2-7; possible D gene TRBD2, 6 bases. This CDR3 spans 16 amino acids. Germline CDR1 SGDLS, CDR2 YYNGEE. Between the trimmed V and J ends, which lost 0 bases and 7 bases, there was a span of 20 bases.

The chain uses TRBV18 and TRBJ1-6, with 7 bases fitting TRBD1. The CDR3 loop spans 13 amino acids. J gave up 8 bases and V 6 bases, and 4 bases lay outside the gene matches. Germline V gives CDR1 KGHSH, CDR2 LQKENI. This chain's CDR3 is CASSPGTDSPLHF. As DNA, the CDR3 is TGTGCCAGCTCTCCCGGGACAGATTCACCCCTCCACTTT.

The chain links TRBV10-3 to TRBJ1-5; a possible D gene is TRBD1 (6 bases). The CDR3 runs to 13 residues. The V end was cut by 6 bases, the J end by 4 bases, with 10 bases between. Germline assignment: CDR1 ENHRY and CDR2 SYGVKD. The CDR3 loop reads CAISAGVNQPQHF. The DNA of the CDR3 is TGTGCCATCAGCGCAGGGGTTAATCAGCCCCAGCATTTT.

The V gene is TRBV28, the J gene TRBJ1-5; 8 nucleotides align to TRBD1. Unmatched junction bases numbered 16, after V lost 3 bases and J lost 9 bases. There are 17 residues in the CDR3. CDR1 and CDR2 from the germline V gene are MDHEN and SYDVKM. CDR3 in DNA: TGTGCCAGCAGTTTTCCCCGGACAGGGAGGACCCTGAGGCCCCAGCATTTT. This sequence encodes CASSFPRTGRTLRPQHF.

This clone was seen only a few times. The chain joins TRBV7-8 to TRBJ1-3; D uncertain. Per the germline V gene, CDR1 is SGHVS and CDR2 is FQNEAQ. Trimming removed 0 bases from V and 0 bases from J, with 6 bases in between. The CDR3 is made up of 15 amino acids. The CDR3 loop is CASSLAYYSGNTIYF. As DNA, the CDR3 is TGTGCCAGCAGCTTAGCTTATTACTCTGGAAACACCATATATTTT.

J is TRBJ1-5 and V is TRBV28; weak D call: TRBD1 (5 bases). CDR3 length: 14 residues. The V and J ends lost 7 bases and 7 bases respectively, with 17 bases between them. Germline CDR1 MDHEN, CDR2 SYDVKM. This CDR3 is CASTRQGLRQPQHF. The CDR3 DNA reads TGTGCCAGCACCCGGCAGGGTCTAAGACAGCCCCAGCATTTT. The full variable domain, its missing parts supplied by reference TRBV28 and TRBJ1-5, is DVKVTQSSRYLVKRTGEKVFLECVQDMDHENMFWYRQDPGLGLRLIYFSYDVKMKEKGDIPEGYSVSREKKERFSLILESASTNQTSMYLCASTRQGLRQPQHFGDGTRLSIL.

The V and J genes are TRBV25-1 and TRBJ1-6, with D hard to call. The CDR3 totals 16 residues. Trimming cost V 2 bases and J 5 bases, with 13 bases left between them. CDR1 and CDR2 from the germline V gene are MGHDK and SYGVNS. The chain's CDR3 is CASSETLQKNNSPLHF. In DNA, the CDR3 is TGTGCCAGCAGTGAAACCTTACAGAAAAATAATTCACCCCTCCACTTT.

V gene TRBV10-3 combines with J gene TRBJ2-3, with 11 positions matching TRBD2. The CDR3 is 15 amino acids. V was pared by 2 bases and J by 6 bases, with 4 bases of the junction left unmatched. Germline values: CDR1 ENHRY, CDR2 SYGVKD. The chain's CDR3 is CAISEGLAGYDTQYF. As DNA, the CDR3 is TGTGCCATCAGTGAGGGACTAGCGGGTTATGATACGCAGTATTTT.

The rearrangement links TRBV6-1 to TRBJ1-5; the D is unclear. The CDR3 contains 15 residues. Germline CDR1 and CDR2: MNHNS and SASEGT. V was trimmed by 10 bases and J by 0 bases, leaving 16 bases between them. The CDR3 loop reads CATSPETHSNQPQHF. The DNA of the CDR3 is TGTGCCACCTCCCCTGAGACTCATAGCAATCAGCCCCAGCATTTT.

This clone occurred once. This chain uses TRBV19 with TRBJ1-1, with D possibly matching TRBD1 (6 bases). V lost 8 bases and J lost 1, with 11 bases in between. The CDR3 contains 13 residues. Germline V CDR1 and CDR2: LNHDA, SQIVND (reference sequence). CDR3 residues: CASQGTPNTEAFF. CDR3 DNA: TGTGCCAGTCAGGGGACACCGAACACTGAAGCTTTCTTT.

The rearrangement uses TRBV7-2 and TRBJ2-7; 12 positions agree with TRBD1. The germline V gene has CDR1 SGHTA and CDR2 FQGNSA. The CDR3 runs to 14 residues. J was trimmed by 7 bases and V by 4 bases; bases with no gene match: 5. The CDR3 bases are TGTGCCAGCAGCTGGGGACAGGGGGCGTTTGAGCAGTACTTC. It is translated as CASSWGQGAFEQYF.

This chain connects TRBV2 to TRBJ1-5, with a possible D match to TRBD1 (5 bases). The CDR3 is 15 residues long. Deletions cut 1 base from V and 9 bases from J, with 16 bases between. Per germline, CDR1 SNHLY and CDR2 FYNNEI. The CDR3 coding sequence is TGTGCCAGCAGTGAAGGGAGGGGCTCCCAATGGCCCCAGCATTTT. This sequence encodes CASSEGRGSQWPQHF. The full variable domain, completed using reference TRBV2 and TRBJ1-5, is EPEVTQTPSHQVTQMGQEVILRCVPISNHLYFYWYRQILGQKVEFLVSFYNNEISEKSEIFDDQFSVERPDGSNFTLKIRSTKLEDSAMYFCASSEGRGSQWPQHFGDGTRLSIL.

The chain couples TRBV18 to TRBJ2-2; the D gene is possibly TRBD1 (5 bases). Germline-derived CDR1 and CDR2 are KGHSH and LQKENI. V was trimmed by 10 bases and J by 0 bases, leaving 12 bases between them. This CDR3 is 14 amino acids long. CDR3 nucleotide sequence: TGTGCCACTCAGAGCAGGGCGAACACCGGGGAGCTGTTTTTT. This sequence encodes CATQSRANTGELFF.

The chain has TRBV11-2 and TRBJ2-7, with D perhaps matching TRBD1 (5 bases). The CDR3 is 17 amino acids. The V gene lost 5 bases and the J gene lost 7 bases, with 27 bases spanning the gap. Germline-derived CDR1 and CDR2 are SGHAT and FQNNGV. The CDR3 DNA reads as TGTGCCAGCAGCGGGTCCTCTGGGCCGCACCCAAAGGGGGAGCAGTACTTC. The encoded protein is CASSGSSGPHPKGEQYF.

The CDR3 DNA reads as TGTGCCAGCAGCCCCCCGTTTAAGGGGGAGACCCAGTACTTC. This encodes CASSPPFKGETQYF. This sequence joins TRBV13 and TRBJ2-5, with D possibly matching TRBD1 (5 bases). Germline loops: CDR1 PRHDT, CDR2 FYEKMQ (reference sequence). This CDR3 spans 14 amino acids. Trimming cost V 5 bases and J 5 bases, with 15 bases left between them.

J is TRBJ2-7 and V is TRBV9; weak D call: TRBD1 (5 bases). The CDR3 consists of 19 residues. V was cut by 4 bases and J by 3 bases, with 29 bases left in between. Germline CDR1 reads SGDLS; CDR2 reads YYNGEE. The CDR3 sequence: CASSPSWGFGVDLDYEQYF. CDR3 sequence (DNA): TGTGCCAGCAGCCCCAGTTGGGGCTTCGGCGTTGATCTCGACTACGAGCAGTACTTC.

This chain joins TRBV2 and TRBJ1-6; weak D call: TRBD1 (6 bases). Germline-derived CDR1 and CDR2 are SNHLY and FYNNEI. This CDR3 region has 13 residues. V gave up 10 bases and J gave up 7 bases, with 14 bases separating them. The DNA of the CDR3 is TGTGCCACCGCACAGGGTTGGAATTCACCCCTCCACTTT. Its protein is CATAQGWNSPLHF.

This clone has ten or more counts. The CDR3 nucleotides are TGTGCCAGCAGTGCCTCCGACAGGGGCGAGCAGTACTTC. Translating gives CASSASDRGEQYF. J is TRBJ2-7 and V is TRBV6-4, with 8 positions matching TRBD1. The germline V gene encodes CDR1 MRHNA and CDR2 SNTAGT. The CDR3 has 13 residues. J was trimmed by 6 bases and V by 4 bases; bases with no gene match: 5.

This clone was detected a few times. It differs at one base from a far larger clone, so likely a read error. The V and J genes are TRBV19 and TRBJ1-5, with a weak D call TRBD1 (5 bases). Germline assignment: CDR1 LNHDA and CDR2 SQIVND (reference sequence). V was pared by 5 bases and J by 6 bases, with 17 bases between. CDR3 length: 15 residues. CDR3 nucleotides: TGTGCCAGTAGTGGACGGTCAGGGATCAGTCAGCCCCAGCATTTT. Translating it yields CASSGRSGISQPQHF.

The V gene is TRBV9, the J gene TRBJ2-1; 8 nucleotides line up with TRBD2. With V trimmed by 0 bases and J by 6 bases, 5 bases remained unmatched. This CDR3 has 15 residues. From germline, CDR1 is SGDLS and CDR2 YYNGEE. DNA of the CDR3: TGTGCCAGCAGCGTAGGTGAGACTAGCGTCAATGAGCAGTTCTTC. It yields the protein CASSVGETSVNEQFF. Full variable domain (missing parts from reference TRBV9 and TRBJ2-1): DSGVTQTPKHLITATGQRVTLRCSPRSGDLSVYWYQQSLDQGLQFLIQYYNGEERAKGNILERFSAQQFPDLHSELNLSSLELGDSALYFCASSVGETSVNEQFFGPGTRLTVL.